Listed below are T cell receptor beta chains from one sample, sequenced in a study of blood T cell repertoires in COVID-19. Assay: immunoSEQ multiplex PCR; the TCRdb copy retains only in-frame clones and omits some. The sample includes some 130,000 clones, roughly 80% of them seen just once. The sequenced sample consisted of peripheral blood. These receptors originate from a man aged 55 to 70 with acute or convalescent COVID-19. Each CDR3 is given with its conserved first and last residue. The D gene is left open where the match is weak. The size entry is marked missing in some rows and otherwise reads once, few, many or a size class.

cdr3_aa: CASRPTVSYEQYF
cdr3_nt: TGTGCCAGCAGACCCACTGTGTCCTACGAGCAGTACTTC
clone_size: .
j_call: TRBJ2-7
d_call: .
v_call: TRBV6-5

cdr3_aa: CASSLNGGDSGNTIYF
cdr3_nt: TGTGCCAGCAGTTTAAATGGAGGAGACTCTGGAAACACCATATATTTT
clone_size: few
j_call: TRBJ1-3
d_call: .
v_call: TRBV27

cdr3_aa: CASSQATSGSNEQFF
cdr3_nt: TGTGCCAGCAGCCAAGCTACTAGCGGGAGCAATGAGCAGTTCTTC
clone_size: .
j_call: TRBJ2-1
d_call: TRBD2
v_call: TRBV3-1/TRBV3-2

cdr3_aa: CASSFAGGTEAFF
cdr3_nt: TGCGCCAGCAGCTTCGCAGGGGGCACTGAAGCTTTCTTT
clone_size: .
j_call: TRBJ1-1
d_call: TRBD1
v_call: TRBV5-1

cdr3_aa: CASSRSTGTSGRNEQFF
cdr3_nt: TGTGCCAGCAGCCGTTCGACCGGGACTAGCGGGAGGAATGAGCAGTTCTTC
clone_size: .
j_call: TRBJ2-1
d_call: TRBD2
v_call: TRBV3-1/TRBV3-2

cdr3_aa: CASSIGDSISSYGYTF
cdr3_nt: TGTGCCAGTAGTATCGGGGACAGCATCTCTAGCTATGGCTACACCTTC
clone_size: .
j_call: TRBJ1-2
d_call: TRBD1
v_call: TRBV19

cdr3_aa: CASSRLAGATQYF
cdr3_nt: TGTGCCAGCAGTCGACTAGCGGGAGCTACGCAGTATTTT
clone_size: .
j_call: TRBJ2-3
d_call: TRBD2
v_call: TRBV11-3

cdr3_aa: CASSEGEGPEAFF
cdr3_nt: TGTGCCAGCAGTGAGGGAGAAGGCCCTGAAGCTTTCTTT
clone_size: .
j_call: TRBJ1-1
d_call: .
v_call: TRBV2

cdr3_aa: CASRSSFSGNSDTQYF
cdr3_nt: TGTGCCAGCAGAAGTTCCTTTAGCGGGAACTCAGATACGCAGTATTTT
clone_size: .
j_call: TRBJ2-3
d_call: TRBD2
v_call: TRBV28

cdr3_aa: CASSLGLAVRDEQFF
cdr3_nt: TGTGCCAGCAGCTTGGGACTAGCGGTCCGGGATGAGCAGTTCTTC
clone_size: .
j_call: TRBJ2-1
d_call: TRBD2
v_call: TRBV7-3

cdr3_aa: CASSIPTGTGNTIYF
cdr3_nt: TGTGCCAGTAGTATCCCGACAGGGACTGGAAACACCATATATTTT
clone_size: .
j_call: TRBJ1-3
d_call: TRBD1
v_call: TRBV19

cdr3_aa: CASSPGSTNEKLFF
cdr3_nt: TGTGCCAGCAGTCCCGGGTCAACTAATGAAAAACTGTTTTTT
clone_size: .
j_call: TRBJ1-4
d_call: .
v_call: TRBV2

cdr3_aa: CASTPGGLRTQYF
cdr3_nt: TGTGCCAGCACCCCCGGAGGGCTGCGTACGCAGTATTTT
clone_size: .
j_call: TRBJ2-3
d_call: .
v_call: TRBV7-2

cdr3_aa: CASSLGLAGFYEQYF
cdr3_nt: TGCGCCAGCAGCTTGGGACTAGCGGGGTTCTACGAGCAGTACTTC
clone_size: .
j_call: TRBJ2-7
d_call: TRBD2
v_call: TRBV5-1

cdr3_aa: CASSLDRGPNEKLFF
cdr3_nt: TGTGCCAGCTCACTCGACAGGGGGCCTAATGAAAAACTGTTTTTT
clone_size: .
j_call: TRBJ1-4
d_call: TRBD1
v_call: TRBV18

cdr3_aa: CACTPGGAQGKLFF
cdr3_nt: TGTGCCTGTACCCCAGGGGGCGCGCAGGGAAAACTGTTTTTT
clone_size: .
j_call: TRBJ1-4
d_call: TRBD1
v_call: TRBV30

cdr3_aa: CAISDLDRAYEQYF
cdr3_nt: TGTGCCATCAGTGATTTGGACAGGGCCTACGAGCAGTACTTC
clone_size: .
j_call: TRBJ2-7
d_call: TRBD1
v_call: TRBV10-3

cdr3_aa: CASSPKQVGFYEQYF
cdr3_nt: TGTGCCAGCAGCCCTAAACAGGTCGGTTTCTACGAGCAGTACTTC
clone_size: .
j_call: TRBJ2-7
d_call: .
v_call: TRBV7-8

cdr3_aa: CASSRGHQGNQPQHF
cdr3_nt: TGTGCCAGCAGCCGAGGTCACCAAGGTAATCAGCCCCAGCATTTT
clone_size: few
j_call: TRBJ1-5
d_call: .
v_call: TRBV6-5

cdr3_aa: CASSDKGRLGYTF
cdr3_nt: TGTGCCAGCAGTGACAAGGGGCGACTTGGCTACACCTTC
clone_size: few
j_call: TRBJ1-2
d_call: .
v_call: TRBV6-4

cdr3_aa: CASSHDRGNTEAFF
cdr3_nt: TGTGCCAGCAGCCATGACAGGGGGAACACTGAAGCTTTCTTT
clone_size: once
j_call: TRBJ1-1
d_call: TRBD1
v_call: TRBV5-6

cdr3_aa: CASSFQGGNTEAFF
cdr3_nt: TGTGCCAGCAGCTTCCAGGGAGGGAACACTGAAGCTTTCTTT
clone_size: few
j_call: TRBJ1-1
d_call: .
v_call: TRBV7-3

cdr3_aa: CSASGRGGIQLAGGLLTDTQYF
cdr3_nt: TGCAGTGCTAGTGGCAGGGGGGGAATCCAACTAGCGGGAGGATTACTCACAGATACGCAGTATTTT
clone_size: few
j_call: TRBJ2-3
d_call: TRBD2
v_call: TRBV20-1

cdr3_aa: CAWSVRGGENSPLHF
cdr3_nt: TGTGCCTGGAGTGTACGTGGCGGAGAAAATTCACCCCTCCACTTT
clone_size: .
j_call: TRBJ1-6
d_call: .
v_call: TRBV30

cdr3_aa: CASSVATGEGNYNEQFF
cdr3_nt: TGTGCCAGCAGCGTAGCTACCGGGGAGGGAAATTACAATGAGCAGTTCTTC
clone_size: .
j_call: TRBJ2-1
d_call: TRBD2
v_call: TRBV9

cdr3_aa: CASSLTTSGHTDTQYF
cdr3_nt: TGTGCCAGCAGCTTAACAACTAGCGGACACACAGATACGCAGTATTTT
clone_size: .
j_call: TRBJ2-3
d_call: TRBD2
v_call: TRBV7-9

cdr3_aa: CASSDPGGGAYNEQFF
cdr3_nt: TGTGCCAGCAGCGACCCTGGTGGGGGGGCCTACAATGAGCAGTTCTTC
clone_size: .
j_call: TRBJ2-1
d_call: TRBD2
v_call: TRBV6-6